Listed below are T cell receptor beta chains from one sample, sequenced in a study of CD8 T cells in ankylosing spondylitis. TCRdb re-called the 5' RACE reads through MiXCR, storing one row per CDR3 protein. The table includes about 220,000 distinct CDR3 sequences, approximately 24% detected once. The source material was blood, either unsorted or a sorted T cell fraction (not recorded which). These receptors were collected from a male donor with ankylosing spondylitis or in good health (not recorded which). CDR3s include the opening cysteine and the closing phenylalanine or tryptophan. D genes are given only for firm matches. Part of the rows lack a size; the others show once, few, many or a class for expanded clones.

V gene	D gene	clone size	J gene	CDR3 protein
TRBV6-1	TRBD1	many	TRBJ2-7	CASRSGQGASYEQYF
TRBV29-1	TRBD1	NA	TRBJ2-5	CSVRDRDPQETQYF
TRBV5-5	TRBD2	many	TRBJ2-1	CASSWEVAGVSYNEQFF
TRBV5-1	TRBD2	many	TRBJ2-3	CASSLTGGHGDTQYF
TRBV5-1	TRBD1	many	TRBJ1-1	CASSAGTAGGTEAFF
TRBV6-1	NA	NA	TRBJ2-5	CASSVLGETQYF
TRBV5-1	NA	many	TRBJ1-2	CASSVDDTAYGYTF
TRBV12-3/TRBV12-4	TRBD2	NA	TRBJ2-2	CASRLGSGVAGELFF
TRBV6-1	TRBD1	NA	TRBJ2-5	CASRGNRGETQYF
TRBV12-3/TRBV12-4	TRBD2	many	TRBJ2-2	CASSSRVLADTGELFF
TRBV20-1	NA	NA	TRBJ2-5	CSASRAGLGETQYF
TRBV12-3/TRBV12-4	TRBD2	NA	TRBJ2-3	CAISLASGLAGHFADTQYF
TRBV5-4	TRBD2	NA	TRBJ2-7	CASSLSSTSGGHRQYF
TRBV7-2	TRBD1	NA	TRBJ1-5	CASSVNRGDQPQHF
TRBV10-3	NA	NA	TRBJ2-3	CAISGGSGGGTDTQYF
TRBV15	NA	NA	TRBJ2-1	CATSREGPFSYNEQFF
TRBV7-2	TRBD1	many	TRBJ2-7	CASSLALSGTGLYEQYF
TRBV6-5	NA	NA	TRBJ1-1	CASSLNEPNTEAFF
TRBV12-3/TRBV12-4	TRBD2	many	TRBJ2-1	CASSSGSSYNEQFF
TRBV11-2	TRBD1	few	TRBJ1-2	CASSLDRTGGGYTF
TRBV10-3	NA	many	TRBJ2-7	CAISAASDGEQYF
TRBV5-1	NA	NA	TRBJ2-7	CASRREWYEQYF
TRBV3-1	NA	NA	TRBJ2-5	CASSHQGGRSETQYF
TRBV20-1	TRBD1	NA	TRBJ1-4	CSATGSEEKLFF
TRBV29-1	NA	NA	TRBJ1-4	CSVAGQEKLFF
TRBV6-1	NA	many	TRBJ1-1	CATGGGRNTEAFF